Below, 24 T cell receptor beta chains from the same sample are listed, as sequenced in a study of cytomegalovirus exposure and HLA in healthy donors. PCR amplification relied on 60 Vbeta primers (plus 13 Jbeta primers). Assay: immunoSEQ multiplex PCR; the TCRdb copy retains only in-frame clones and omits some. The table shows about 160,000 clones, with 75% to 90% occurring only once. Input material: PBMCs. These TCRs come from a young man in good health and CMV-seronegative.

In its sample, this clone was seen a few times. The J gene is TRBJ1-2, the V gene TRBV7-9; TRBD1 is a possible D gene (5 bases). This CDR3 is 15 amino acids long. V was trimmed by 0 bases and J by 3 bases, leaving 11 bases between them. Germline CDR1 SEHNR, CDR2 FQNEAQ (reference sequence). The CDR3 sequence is CASSLALTADYGYTF. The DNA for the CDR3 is TGTGCCAGCAGCTTAGCTTTGACAGCCGACTATGGCTACACCTTC.

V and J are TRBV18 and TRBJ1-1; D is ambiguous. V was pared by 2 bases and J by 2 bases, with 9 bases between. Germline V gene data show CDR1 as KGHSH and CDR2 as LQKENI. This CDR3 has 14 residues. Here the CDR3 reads CASSPEVGNTEAFF. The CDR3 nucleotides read TGTGCCAGCTCACCAGAGGTAGGAAACACTGAAGCTTTCTTT.

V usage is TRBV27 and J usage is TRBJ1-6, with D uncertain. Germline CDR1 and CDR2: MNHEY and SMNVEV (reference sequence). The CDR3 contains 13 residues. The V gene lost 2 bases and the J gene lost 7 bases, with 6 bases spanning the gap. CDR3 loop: CASSLRENSPLHF. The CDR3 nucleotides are TGTGCCAGCAGTTTACGAGAAAATTCACCCCTCCACTTT.

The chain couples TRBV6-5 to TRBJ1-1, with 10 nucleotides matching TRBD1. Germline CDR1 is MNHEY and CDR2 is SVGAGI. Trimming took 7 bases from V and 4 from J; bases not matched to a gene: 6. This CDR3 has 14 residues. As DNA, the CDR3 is TGTGCCAGCACCGCGGGACAGGGGCCCACTGAAGCTTTCTTT. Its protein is CASTAGQGPTEAFF.

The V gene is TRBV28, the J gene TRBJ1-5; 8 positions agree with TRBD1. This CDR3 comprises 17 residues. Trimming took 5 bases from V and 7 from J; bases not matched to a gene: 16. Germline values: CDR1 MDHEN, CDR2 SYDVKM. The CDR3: CASSPRPRTGQRQPQHF. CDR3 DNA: TGTGCCAGCAGTCCTAGGCCCAGGACAGGGCAGCGGCAGCCCCAGCATTTT.

CDR3 in amino acids: CATAAGGTGELFF. The CDR3 DNA follows: TGTGCCACCGCAGCGGGGGGGACCGGGGAGCTGTTTTTT. The chain links TRBV10-3 to TRBJ2-2; TRBD2 matches at 10 bases. Germline V gene lookup returns CDR1 ENHRY and CDR2 SYGVKD. V lost 10 bases, J lost 5 bases, and 4 bases stayed unmatched. The CDR3 extends over 13 amino acids.

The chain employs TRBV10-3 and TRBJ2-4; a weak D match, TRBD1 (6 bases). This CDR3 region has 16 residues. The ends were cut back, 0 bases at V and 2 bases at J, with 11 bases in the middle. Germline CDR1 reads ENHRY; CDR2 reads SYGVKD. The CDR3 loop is CAISESGAPTKNIQYF. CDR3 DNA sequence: TGTGCCATCAGTGAGTCGGGGGCCCCAACCAAAAACATTCAGTACTTC.

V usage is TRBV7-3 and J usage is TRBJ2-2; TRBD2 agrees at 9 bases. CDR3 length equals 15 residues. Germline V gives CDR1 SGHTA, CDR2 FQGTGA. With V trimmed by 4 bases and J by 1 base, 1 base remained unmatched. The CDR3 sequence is CASSSSGVNTGELFF. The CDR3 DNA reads TGTGCCAGCAGCTCTAGCGGGGTGAACACCGGGGAGCTGTTTTTT. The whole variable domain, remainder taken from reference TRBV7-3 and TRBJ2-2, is GAGVSQTPSNKVTEKGKYVELRCDPISGHTALYWYRQSLGQGPEFLIYFQGTGAADDSGLPNDRFFAVRPEGSVSTLKIQRTERGDSAVYLCASSSSGVNTGELFFGEGSRLTVL.

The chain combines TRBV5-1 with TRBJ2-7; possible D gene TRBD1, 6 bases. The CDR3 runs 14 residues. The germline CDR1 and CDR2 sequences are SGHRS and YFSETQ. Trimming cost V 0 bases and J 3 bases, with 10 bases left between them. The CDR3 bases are TGCGCCAGCAGCTTGGGACAGGAGTTCTACGAGCAGTACTTC. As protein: CASSLGQEFYEQYF.

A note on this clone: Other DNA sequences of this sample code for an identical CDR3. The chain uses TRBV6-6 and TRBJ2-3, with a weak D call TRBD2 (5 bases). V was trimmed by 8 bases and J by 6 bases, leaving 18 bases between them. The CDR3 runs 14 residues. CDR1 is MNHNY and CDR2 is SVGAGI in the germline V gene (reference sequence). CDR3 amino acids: CASARGLMTDTQYF. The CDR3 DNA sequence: TGTGCCAGCGCGAGAGGGCTAATGACGGATACGCAGTATTTT.

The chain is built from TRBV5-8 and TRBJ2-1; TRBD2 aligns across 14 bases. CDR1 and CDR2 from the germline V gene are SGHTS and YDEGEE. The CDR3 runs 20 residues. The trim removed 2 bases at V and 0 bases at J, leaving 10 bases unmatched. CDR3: CASSLTGLAGVSGSYNEQFF. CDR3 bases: TGTGCCAGCAGCTTAACGGGACTAGCGGGAGTTAGTGGCTCCTACAATGAGCAGTTCTTC.

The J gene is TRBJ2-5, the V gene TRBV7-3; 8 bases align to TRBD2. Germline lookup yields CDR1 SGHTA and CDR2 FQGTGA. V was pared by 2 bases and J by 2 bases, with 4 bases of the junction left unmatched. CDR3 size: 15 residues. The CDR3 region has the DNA TGTGCCAGCAGCTTAGGCGGGGGGCCTCAAGAGACCCAGTACTTC. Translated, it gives CASSLGGGPQETQYF.

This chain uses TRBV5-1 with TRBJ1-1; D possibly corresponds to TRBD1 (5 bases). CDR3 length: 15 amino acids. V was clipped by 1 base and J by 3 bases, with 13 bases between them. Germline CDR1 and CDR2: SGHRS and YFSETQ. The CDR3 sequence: CASSLLGGRDTEAFF. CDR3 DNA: TGCGCCAGCAGCTTGTTGGGGGGGAGAGACACTGAAGCTTTCTTT. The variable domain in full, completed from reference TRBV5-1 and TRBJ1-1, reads KAGVTQTPRYLIKTRGQQVTLSCSPISGHRSVSWYQQTPGQGLQFLFEYFSETQRNKGNFPGRFSGRQFSNSRSEMNVSTLELGDSALYLCASSLLGGRDTEAFFGQGTRLTVV.

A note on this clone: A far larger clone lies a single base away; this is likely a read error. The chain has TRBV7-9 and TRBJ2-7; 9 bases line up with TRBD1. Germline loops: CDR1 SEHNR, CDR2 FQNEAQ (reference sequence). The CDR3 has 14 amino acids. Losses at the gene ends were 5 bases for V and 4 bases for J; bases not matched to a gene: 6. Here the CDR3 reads CASSPRDRAYEQYF. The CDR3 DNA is TGTGCCAGCAGCCCCCGGGACAGGGCGTACGAGCAGTACTTC. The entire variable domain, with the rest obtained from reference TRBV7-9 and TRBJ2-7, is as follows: DTGVSQNPRHKITKRGQNVTFRCDPISEHNRLYWYRQTLGQGPEFLTYFQNEAQLEKSRLLSDRFSAERPKGSFSTLEIQRTEQGDSAMYLCASSPRDRAYEQYFGPGTRLTVT.

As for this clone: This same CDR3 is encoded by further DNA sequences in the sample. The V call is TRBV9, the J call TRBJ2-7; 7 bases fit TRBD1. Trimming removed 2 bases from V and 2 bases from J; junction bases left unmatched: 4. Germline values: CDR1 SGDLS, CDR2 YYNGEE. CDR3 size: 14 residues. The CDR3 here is CASSVQGVAYEQYF. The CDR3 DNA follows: TGTGCCAGCAGCGTCCAGGGGGTGGCCTACGAGCAGTACTTC.

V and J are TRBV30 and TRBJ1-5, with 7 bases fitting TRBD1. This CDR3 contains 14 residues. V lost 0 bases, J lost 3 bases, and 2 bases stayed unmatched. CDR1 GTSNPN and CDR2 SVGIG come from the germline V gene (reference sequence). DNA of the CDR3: TGTGCCTGGAGTGTAGGGGGCCCCAATCAGCCCCAGCATTTT. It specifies CAWSVGGPNQPQHF.

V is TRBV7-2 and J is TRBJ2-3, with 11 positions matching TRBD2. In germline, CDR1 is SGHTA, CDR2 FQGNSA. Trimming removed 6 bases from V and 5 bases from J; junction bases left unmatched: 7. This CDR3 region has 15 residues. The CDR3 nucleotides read TGTGCCAGCAGATATAGCGGGGGGGCCATAGATACGCAGTATTTT. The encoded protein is CASRYSGGAIDTQYF.

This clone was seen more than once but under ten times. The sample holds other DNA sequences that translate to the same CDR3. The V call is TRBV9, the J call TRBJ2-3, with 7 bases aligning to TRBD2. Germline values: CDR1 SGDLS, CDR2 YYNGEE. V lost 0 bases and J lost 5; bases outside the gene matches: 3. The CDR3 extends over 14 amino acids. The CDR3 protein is CASSVGGGRDTQYF. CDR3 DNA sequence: TGTGCCAGCAGCGTAGGGGGGGGTAGAGATACGCAGTATTTT.

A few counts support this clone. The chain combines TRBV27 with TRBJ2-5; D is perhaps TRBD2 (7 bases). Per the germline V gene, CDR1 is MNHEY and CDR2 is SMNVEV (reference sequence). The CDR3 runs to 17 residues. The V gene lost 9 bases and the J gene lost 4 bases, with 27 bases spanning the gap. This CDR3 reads CASFPSGTPGGGETQYF. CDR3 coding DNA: TGTGCCAGTTTTCCCAGCGGGACGCCAGGAGGGGGAGAGACCCAGTACTTC.

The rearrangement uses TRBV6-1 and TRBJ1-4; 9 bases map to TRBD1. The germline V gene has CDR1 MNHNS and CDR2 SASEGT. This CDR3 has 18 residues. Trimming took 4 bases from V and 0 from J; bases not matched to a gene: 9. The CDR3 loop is CASSGRDRATPTNEKLFF. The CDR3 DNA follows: TGTGCCAGCAGTGGCCGGGACAGGGCTACTCCAACTAATGAAAAACTGTTTTTT.

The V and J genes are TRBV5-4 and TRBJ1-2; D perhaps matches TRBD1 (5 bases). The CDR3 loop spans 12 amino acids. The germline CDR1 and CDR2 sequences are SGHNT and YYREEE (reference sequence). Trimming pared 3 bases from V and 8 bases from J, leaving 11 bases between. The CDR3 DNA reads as TGTGCCAGCAGCTCGGGGGGTGAGGGCTACACCTTC. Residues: CASSSGGEGYTF.

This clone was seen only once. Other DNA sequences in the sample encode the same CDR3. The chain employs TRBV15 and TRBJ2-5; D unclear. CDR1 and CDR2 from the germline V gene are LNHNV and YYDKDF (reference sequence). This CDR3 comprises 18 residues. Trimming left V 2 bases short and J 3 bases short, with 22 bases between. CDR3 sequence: CATSRPPRLVGDKETQYF. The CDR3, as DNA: TGTGCCACCAGCAGACCTCCCCGTTTAGTGGGCGACAAAGAGACCCAGTACTTC. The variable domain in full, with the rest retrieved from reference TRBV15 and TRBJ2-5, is DAMVIQNPRYQVTQFGKPVTLSCSQTLNHNVMYWYQQKSSQAPKLLFHYYDKDFNNEADTPDNFQSRRPNTSFCFLDIRSPGLGDTAMYLCATSRPPRLVGDKETQYFGPGTRLLVL.

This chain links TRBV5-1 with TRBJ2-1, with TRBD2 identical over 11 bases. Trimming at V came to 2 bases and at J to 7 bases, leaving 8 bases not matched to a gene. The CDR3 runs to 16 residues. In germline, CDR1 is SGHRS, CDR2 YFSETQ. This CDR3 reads CASSFLLAGGMNEQFF. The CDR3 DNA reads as TGCGCCAGCAGCTTCCTCCTAGCGGGAGGTATGAATGAGCAGTTCTTC.

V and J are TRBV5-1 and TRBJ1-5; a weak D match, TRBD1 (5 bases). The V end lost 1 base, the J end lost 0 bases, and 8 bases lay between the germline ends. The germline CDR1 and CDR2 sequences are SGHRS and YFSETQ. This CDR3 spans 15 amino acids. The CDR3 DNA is TGCGCCAGCAGCTTGCAGGGCCATAGCAATCAGCCCCAGCATTTT. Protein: CASSLQGHSNQPQHF. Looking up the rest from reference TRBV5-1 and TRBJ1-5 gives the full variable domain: KAGVTQTPRYLIKTRGQQVTLSCSPISGHRSVSWYQQTPGQGLQFLFEYFSETQRNKGNFPGRFSGRQFSNSRSEMNVSTLELGDSALYLCASSLQGHSNQPQHFGDGTRLSIL.